Below, one T cell receptor (beta chain) is given with its context. Antigen unknown. This entry belongs to a study of graft-versus-host responses after intestinal transplantation. The overall study: Induction with anti-thymocyte globulin, then tacrolimus and steroids for around three years, was given to all recipients. Study-level results: Recipient-marrow GvH clones were detected, some having first appeared in ileum or blood.

CDR3 length: 16 residues. The germline V gene encodes CDR1 MNHEY and CDR2 SVGAGI. V was shortened by 4 bases and J by 3 bases, with 18 bases between the two germline ends. This table comes from immunoSEQ multiplex PCR, and its TCRdb copy is limited to in-frame clones, with some not included. The sample lists 35,000 to 50,000 clones, nearly 95% occurring once. The rearrangement links TRBV6-5 to TRBJ2-5, with a possible D match to TRBD2 (6 bases). The origin of this receptor is a human donor who was the organ donor for an intestinal transplant. Sequences were derived from unstimulated CD8+ T cells sorted from spleen or lymph node cells, sampled before transplant. The CDR3 loop is CASSSHPRDLEETQYF. The CDR3 DNA reads as TGTGCCAGCAGTTCCCACCCCCGGGACTTGGAAGAGACCCAGTACTTC.